This passage covers 21 T cell receptor beta chains from one sample sequenced in a study of cytomegalovirus exposure and HLA in healthy donors. The PCR contained 60 Vbeta and 13 Jbeta primers. Sequencing was performed with immunoSEQ multiplex PCR; in TCRdb, only in-frame clones are kept and a portion is missing. The sample holds about 120,000 clones; less than 10% are singletons and the top ten take 6%. The sequencing input was PBMCs. These receptors originate from a woman between 35 and 50 years old in good health and CMV-seropositive.

This chain joins TRBV5-4 and TRBJ1-5, with D tentatively TRBD1 (6 bases). V lost 0 bases and J lost 7, with 14 bases in between. The CDR3 sequence is 15 residues long. Looked up from germline, CDR1 is SGHNT and CDR2 is YYREEE (reference sequence). CDR3 sequence reads: CASSLGGRGRQPQHF. CDR3 bases: TGTGCCAGCAGCTTGGGGGGCAGGGGAAGGCAGCCCCAGCATTTT.

The CDR3 nucleotides are TGTGCCAGCAGCCAAGTCAGGGGACAAATGAACACTGAAGCTTTCTTT. Protein: CASSQVRGQMNTEAFF. This sequence joins TRBV4-2 and TRBJ1-1; D is perhaps TRBD1 (6 bases). V dropped 1 base and J dropped 0 bases, with 12 bases sitting between them. The CDR3 contains 16 residues. In germline, CDR1 is LGHNA, CDR2 YNFKEQ.

The table lists this clone with a few counts. The chain couples TRBV6-5 to TRBJ2-5, with 12 positions matching TRBD2. This CDR3 is 14 amino acids long. Germline CDR1 and CDR2: MNHEY and SVGAGI. V was pared by 6 bases and J by 3 bases, with 2 bases of the junction left unmatched. CDR3 sequence: CASRRTSGEETQYF. CDR3 DNA sequence: TGTGCCAGCAGGCGGACTAGCGGGGAAGAGACCCAGTACTTC.

The gene calls are TRBV6-1 and TRBJ1-3; the D gene is possibly TRBD1 (6 bases). Trimming stripped 8 bases from V and 2 bases from J, with 16 bases between. The germline gives CDR1 MNHNS, CDR2 SASEGT. The CDR3 is made up of 15 amino acids. CDR3: CASGLQGSAGNTIYF. CDR3 nucleotides: TGTGCCAGCGGGCTCCAGGGGAGTGCTGGAAACACCATATATTTT.

This clone has only a few counts. The chain uses TRBV5-1 and TRBJ1-2, with 7 bases that match TRBD1. The CDR3 extends over 19 amino acids. With 0 bases clipped from V and 3 bases from J, the junction kept 17 bases outside the gene matches. Germline values: CDR1 SGHRS, CDR2 YFSETQ. The CDR3 nucleotides are TGCGCCAGCAGCTTGGCCGACATTGGGGACAGTAGTTCTGACTATGGCTACACCTTC. Its translation is CASSLADIGDSSSDYGYTF.

The genes are TRBV7-9 and TRBJ2-1; the match to TRBD2 covers 10 bases. Germline V gene lookup returns CDR1 SEHNR and CDR2 FQNEAQ (reference sequence). The CDR3 is made up of 14 amino acids. V gave up 3 bases and J gave up 7 bases; unmatched junction bases: 3. Here the CDR3 reads CASSFSGGDNEQFF. CDR3 bases: TGTGCCAGCAGCTTCAGCGGGGGGGATAATGAGCAGTTCTTC.

This clone was seen more than once but under ten times. The V and J genes are TRBV29-1 and TRBJ2-1; tentative D call: TRBD1 (6 bases). Per germline, CDR1 SQVTM and CDR2 ANQGSEA. Trimming took 4 bases from V and 8 from J, leaving 9 bases between them. This CDR3 has 11 amino acids. The DNA of the CDR3 is TGCAGCGTTGGGGGGCCCCATGAGCAGTTCTTC. Its protein product is CSVGGPHEQFF.

The V call is TRBV5-4, the J call TRBJ2-3, with TRBD2 as a possible D gene (7 bases). Germline assignment: CDR1 SGHNT and CDR2 YYREEE (reference sequence). The CDR3 runs to 15 residues. Deletions cut 3 bases from V and 5 bases from J, with 16 bases between. CDR3 protein: CASSSGGGAIDTQYF. As DNA, the CDR3 is TGTGCCAGCAGCTCTGGAGGGGGGGCCATAGATACGCAGTATTTT.

This sequence joins TRBV11-2 and TRBJ1-3; D remains unclear. V was clipped by 5 bases and J by 3 bases, with 11 bases between them. This CDR3 comprises 14 residues. Germline CDR1 and CDR2: SGHAT and FQNNGV. CDR3 region: CASSPSGYGNTIYF. DNA for the CDR3: TGTGCCAGCAGCCCCTCAGGTTATGGAAACACCATATATTTT.

The chain links TRBV4-1 to TRBJ1-2; D is ambiguous. The CDR3 runs to 15 residues. CDR1 and CDR2 from the germline V gene are MGHRA and YSYEKL. V was shortened by 1 base and J by 6 bases, with 15 bases between the two germline ends. CDR3 DNA: TGCGCCAGCAGCCAAGTCCAGCCAGGAAGGAATGGCTACACCTTC. Protein: CASSQVQPGRNGYTF.

The J gene is TRBJ1-1, the V gene TRBV6-5; 7 positions agree with TRBD1. J lost 2 bases, V lost 0 bases, and 6 bases had no gene match. Germline CDR1 and CDR2: MNHEY and SVGAGI. This CDR3 contains 16 residues. CDR3 DNA: TGTGCCAGCAGTTACTCGACAGGGCCTCTCAACACTGAAGCTTTCTTT. Translating it yields CASSYSTGPLNTEAFF.

This clone has a handful of counts. The chain recombines TRBV4-1 with TRBJ2-5, with a tentative D call TRBD1 (6 bases). CDR1 MGHRA and CDR2 YSYEKL come from the germline V gene. V was trimmed by 5 bases and J by 0 bases, leaving 13 bases between them. This CDR3 contains 15 residues. The CDR3 loop is CASSYRVGYQETQYF. In nucleotides, the CDR3 is TGCGCCAGCAGCTACAGGGTGGGGTACCAAGAGACCCAGTACTTC.

In its sample, this clone was seen a few times. The gene calls are TRBV19 and TRBJ1-1; 8 bases fit TRBD1. V was clipped by 3 bases and J by 3 bases; unmatched bases: 6. Germline values: CDR1 LNHDA, CDR2 SQIVND (reference sequence). The CDR3 totals 15 residues. The chain's CDR3 is CASSIGQGAYTEAFF. DNA for the CDR3: TGTGCCAGTAGTATCGGTCAGGGGGCGTACACTGAAGCTTTCTTT.

The chain carries TRBV7-3 and TRBJ2-1; TRBD2 matches at 7 bases. Trimming cost V 5 bases and J 7 bases; bases outside gene matches: 5. Germline-derived CDR1 and CDR2 are SGHTA and FQGTGA. The CDR3 contains 13 residues. CDR3 DNA: TGTGCCAGCAGCCCGGGACTATTGAATGAGCAGTTCTTC. This gives the protein CASSPGLLNEQFF.

In this sample, this clone turned up a few times. The chain uses TRBV2 and TRBJ2-3; the match to TRBD2 covers 7 bases. The CDR3 length is 14 residues. Germline V gene lookup returns CDR1 SNHLY and CDR2 FYNNEI. The J segment lost 6 bases and the V segment lost 8 bases, leaving 11 bases of the junction unmatched. CDR3 loop: CASGAGPDRDTQYF. The DNA for the CDR3 is TGTGCCAGCGGAGCGGGGCCGGATAGGGATACGCAGTATTTT. The whole variable domain, remainder taken from reference TRBV2 and TRBJ2-3, is EPEVTQTPSHQVTQMGQEVILRCVPISNHLYFYWYRQILGQKVEFLVSFYNNEISEKSEIFDDQFSVERPDGSNFTLKIRSTKLEDSAMYFCASGAGPDRDTQYFGPGTRLTVL.

V usage is TRBV6-5 and J usage is TRBJ2-7; 7 bases agree with TRBD2. This CDR3 is built from 15 residues. After removal of 6 bases from V and 3 bases from J, the junction contained 11 bases not matched to a gene. Germline V lookup: CDR1 MNHEY, CDR2 SVGAGI. This CDR3 is CASSPAGTILYEQYF. The CDR3 region has the DNA TGTGCCAGCAGCCCTGCAGGGACTATACTCTACGAGCAGTACTTC.

V and J are TRBV5-1 and TRBJ2-7; perhaps TRBD1 as D (5 bases). The CDR3 contains 14 residues. The V end lost 0 bases, the J end lost 2 bases, and 9 bases lay between the germline ends. Looked up from germline, CDR1 is SGHRS and CDR2 is YFSETQ. The CDR3 here is CASSLDGAAYEQYF. The CDR3 nucleotides are TGCGCCAGCAGCTTGGATGGGGCCGCCTACGAGCAGTACTTC.

This chain links TRBV18 with TRBJ2-7; D might be TRBD2 (5 bases). Germline lookup yields CDR1 KGHSH and CDR2 LQKENI. The length of the CDR3 is 13 residues. V lost 3 bases, J lost 2 bases, and 8 bases lay in between. As DNA, the CDR3 is TGTGCCAGCTCACCGAGGGTGGCCTACGAGCAGTACTTC. The encoded protein is CASSPRVAYEQYF.

V and J are TRBV4-1 and TRBJ1-1; 8 bases line up with TRBD1. V was clipped by 6 bases and J by 4 bases; unmatched bases: 1. Germline V gives CDR1 MGHRA, CDR2 YSYEKL. The CDR3 has 12 residues. CDR3 sequence: CASRGQGTEAFF. CDR3 coding DNA: TGCGCCAGCAGAGGACAGGGCACTGAAGCTTTCTTT.

The V and J genes are TRBV18 and TRBJ2-7; D gene uncertain. Germline V gene data show CDR1 as KGHSH and CDR2 as LQKENI. This CDR3 contains 13 residues. V shed 5 bases and J shed 3 bases, with 11 bases lying between them. In nucleotides, the CDR3 is TGTGCCAGCTCAGCTCAGATAAACTACGAGCAGTACTTC. Its protein product is CASSAQINYEQYF.

This chain joins TRBV7-4 and TRBJ1-1; 7 nucleotides agree with TRBD1. Germline V gene sequence: CDR1 SGHVT, CDR2 SQSDAQ. The CDR3 consists of 17 residues. J was trimmed by 0 bases and V by 1 base; bases with no gene match: 8. CDR3 sequence (DNA): TGTGCCAGCAGCTTAGGCAGGGGGAGCCGAGTGAACACTGAAGCTTTCTTT. It encodes CASSLGRGSRVNTEAFF.